This T cell receptor beta chain derives from a study of cytomegalovirus exposure and HLA in healthy donors. Study background: Across 350 to 400 genotyped donors, roughly 80% landed in the Caucasian-associated ancestry cluster.

V lost 6 bases, J lost 3 bases, and 12 bases lay in between. The CDR3 loop spans 13 amino acids. Per germline, CDR1 MNHNS and CDR2 SASEGT. Broader study findings: There were some V segments, including TRBV6-2 and TRBV6-3, excluded as indistinguishable.

The PCR ran on 60 Vbeta and 13 Jbeta primers. Clones were sequenced by immunoSEQ multiplex PCR, and TCRdb holds only the in-frame ones, with some missing. The data contain fewer than 65,000 clones, roughly four fifths of them singletons. Notes on this clone: Its antigen remains unknown.

The sequence derives from a man aged 25-45 years in good health and CMV-seronegative. The chain has TRBV6-1 and TRBJ2-7, with a possible D match to TRBD1 (5 bases). The sequenced sample was PBMCs. This CDR3 is CASRVPGRYEQYF. Here the CDR3 DNA reads TGTGCCAGCAGGGTTCCAGGGCGCTACGAGCAGTACTTC.